This T cell receptor beta chain stems from a study of OX40 agonist ivuxolimab in advanced cancers. TCRdb's copy holds only in-frame clones and misses some; the assay was immunoSEQ multiplex PCR. This sample has 60,000 to 80,000 clones, with 65% to 90% found just once. Trimming removed 4 bases at V and 7 bases at J, with 15 bases between. Germline CDR1 is SGDLS and CDR2 is YYNGEE. The CDR3 contains 14 residues. The sample in question was CD4+ or CD8+ T cells sorted from blood, obtained in a trial of the OX40 agonist ivuxolimab. J is TRBJ2-4 and V is TRBV9; D might be TRBD1 (6 bases). The origin of this receptor is an adult with an advanced solid tumor such as melanoma, head and neck, liver or kidney cancer. CDR3 in amino acids: CASSPTTRGNIQYF. The DNA for the CDR3 is TGTGCCAGCAGCCCTACTACTAGGGGGAACATTCAGTACTTC. The full variable domain, with the rest looked up from reference TRBV9 and TRBJ2-4, is DSGVTQTPKHLITATGQRVTLRCSPRSGDLSVYWYQQSLDQGLQFLIQYYNGEERAKGNILERFSAQQFPDLHSELNLSSLELGDSALYFCASSPTTRGNIQYFGAGTRLSVL.